The 5 T cell receptor beta chains in this list originate from one sample, sequenced in a study of shared clonotypes between healthy human individuals. It was CD45RO-negative cells, positively selected for CCR7, that made up naive CD8 cells, with terminally differentiated effector memory CD45RA+ cells excluded. Produced via immunoSEQ multiplex PCR; TCRdb's table is partial and in-frame only. The sample holds 2 million to 2.5 million clones, 90% to 95% seen once. The sample comprised naive CD8+ T cells from PBMCs. Every receptor here comes from a man aged 18 to 29 in good health. Some clones in this sample may be carry-over from other donors' samples.

The chain combines TRBV7-9 with TRBJ1-1, with 11 bases fitting TRBD1. V was pared by 1 base and J by 6 bases, with 4 bases of the junction left unmatched. There are 15 residues in the CDR3. Germline-derived CDR1 and CDR2 are SEHNR and FQNEAQ (reference sequence). This CDR3 is CASSLGTGGVPEAFF. The CDR3 DNA reads as TGTGCCAGCAGCTTAGGGACAGGGGGCGTCCCTGAAGCTTTCTTT.

The chain couples TRBV7-8 to TRBJ1-5; possibly TRBD1 for D (6 bases). CDR3 length: 15 residues. V was cut by 1 base and J by 5 bases, with 12 bases left in between. Germline V gene sequence: CDR1 SGHVS, CDR2 FQNEAQ. The CDR3 nucleotides read TGTGCCAGCAGCTTAGTCGCGCCAGGGGATCAGCCCCAGCATTTT. Protein: CASSLVAPGDQPQHF.

Comments on this clone: The missing conserved phenylalanine or tryptophan at the end of this CDR3 makes a read error likely. Because the CDR3's place on the DNA is in doubt, the DNA is left out and the CDR3 is given as listed by TCRdb. The chain employs TRBV7-9 and TRBJ2-3; the D segment call TRBD2 is taken from the table without a DNA check. Germline-derived CDR1 and CDR2 are SEHNR and FQNEAQ (reference sequence). The CDR3 length equals 13 residues, ends included. The CDR3 sequence is CASSRGGASGSEL.

The V and J genes are TRBV7-9 and TRBJ1-2; 7 nucleotides match TRBD1. In germline, CDR1 is SEHNR, CDR2 FQNEAQ (reference sequence). V shed 5 bases, J shed 0 bases, and the junction held 15 bases outside the gene matches. The CDR3 runs to 18 residues. CDR3 protein: CASSPPTGTVIPNYGYTF. DNA for the CDR3: TGTGCCAGCAGCCCCCCAACCGGGACAGTCATCCCTAACTATGGCTACACCTTC.

In its sample, this clone was seen once. The chain's CDR3 is CATSISGTSGSSYNEQFF. Here the CDR3 DNA reads TGTGCCACCAGCATCTCCGGGACTAGCGGGAGCTCCTACAATGAGCAGTTCTTC. The chain joins TRBV15 to TRBJ2-1; 14 bases align to TRBD2. Trimming removed 4 bases from V and 0 bases from J; junction bases left unmatched: 5. CDR3 length: 18 residues. Germline CDR1 is LNHNV and CDR2 is YYDKDF (reference sequence).